The rows below give T cell receptor beta chains drawn from one sample of a study of CD8 T cells in Susac syndrome. TCRdb recomputed calls from the immunoSEQ multiplex PCR reads with MiXCR, one row per CDR3 protein. The repertoire includes approximately 160,000 distinct CDR3 sequences, approximately 93% of them detected once, and about 0.089% sits in the top ten. Source material: CD4+ T cells from PBMCs. The origin of the receptors is a human donor with multiple sclerosis. CDR3s leave out the opening cysteine and the closing phenylalanine or tryptophan. Each record gives: CDR3 protein, V gene.

ASSLEWGRETQY | TRBV5-1
SAATVEAF | TRBV29-1
ATSRGRGWDNTEAF | TRBV15
ASRGATEAF | TRBV6-5
ASSLVVGSQPQH | TRBV12-3/TRBV12-4
ASSPTPSGGYNEQF | TRBV28
ASSLLRDKNQPQH | TRBV12-3/TRBV12-4
SVVENLNTEAF | TRBV29-1
ASSSDTSGAQY | TRBV18
AWTRLGPEDTQY | TRBV30
SAWDRSSYEQY | TRBV20-1
ASTRRGAGETQY | TRBV7-8
ATSDKGGTNEKLF | TRBV24-1
SGWTGGNTIY | TRBV29-1
ASSHSGQINTGELF | TRBV4-2
ASSADRTALEAF | TRBV9
SANREINNEQF | TRBV20-1
ASRGSENTEAF | TRBV2
ASSLGDRANTEAF | TRBV7-9
ASSPRLANLWEQF | TRBV18
ASSSRTGGRELF | TRBV7-2
ASSLGIRNTGELF | TRBV5-4
ASSLSDPASEAF | TRBV27
ASKQGMGDTEAF | TRBV19
ATGERVSDTQY | TRBV24-1
ASSLVRFPETQY | TRBV7-2
ASSSVTSGVTDTQY | TRBV12-3/TRBV12-4
AWDRQFNTQY | TRBV30
ASSLQGSYGYT | TRBV19
ASPPEGREFGELF | TRBV7-9
ASRRTRTETQY | TRBV6-5